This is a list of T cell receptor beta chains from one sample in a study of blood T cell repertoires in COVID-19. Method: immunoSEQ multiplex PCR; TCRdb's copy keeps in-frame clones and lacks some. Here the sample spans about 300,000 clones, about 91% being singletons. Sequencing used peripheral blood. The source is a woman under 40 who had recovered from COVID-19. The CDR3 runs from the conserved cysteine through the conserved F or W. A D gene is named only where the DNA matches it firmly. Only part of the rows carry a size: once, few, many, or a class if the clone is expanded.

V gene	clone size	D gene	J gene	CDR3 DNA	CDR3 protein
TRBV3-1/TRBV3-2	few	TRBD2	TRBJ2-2	TGTGCCAGCAGCCGGGGAGGGACCGGGGAGCTGTTTTTT	CASSRGGTGELFF
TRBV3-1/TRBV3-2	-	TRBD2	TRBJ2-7	TGTGCCAGCAGCCAAGATTCCCTAGCGGGGTCGAACGAGCAGTACTTC	CASSQDSLAGSNEQYF
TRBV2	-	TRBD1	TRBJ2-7	TGTGCCAGCGCTGACAGGGGGCTAACCTACGAGCAGTACTTC	CASADRGLTYEQYF
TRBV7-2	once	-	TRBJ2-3	TGTGCCAGCAGCTCCGGGACATATAGCACAGATACGCAGTATTTT	CASSSGTYSTDTQYF
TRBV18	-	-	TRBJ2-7	TGTGCCAGCTCACCGACAGCCGACTACGAGCAGTACTTC	CASSPTADYEQYF
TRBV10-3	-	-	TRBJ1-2	TGTGCCATCAGTGAGTCGATTGGGCAGGGTAACTATGGCTACACCTTC	CAISESIGQGNYGYTF
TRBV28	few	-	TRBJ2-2	TGTGCCAGCAGTTTATCCGGGTCCATCTCCGGGGAGCTGTTTTTT	CASSLSGSISGELFF
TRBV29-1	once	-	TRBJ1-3	TGCAGCATTTCCGGGACTATGGGAAACACCATATATTTT	CSISGTMGNTIYF
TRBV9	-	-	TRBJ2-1	TGTGCCAGCAGCGCCCTAGCGCAGGCGGGGGAGCAGTTCTTC	CASSALAQAGEQFF
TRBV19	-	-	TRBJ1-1	TGTGCCAGTATTGACACCGGGGTTCTGAACACTGAAGCTTTCTTT	CASIDTGVLNTEAFF
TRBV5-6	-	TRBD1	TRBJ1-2	TGTGCCAGCAGCTTGGTGGGACAGAGCTATGGCTACACCTTC	CASSLVGQSYGYTF
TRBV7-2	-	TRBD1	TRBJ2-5	TGTGCCAGCAAGAGAGGGGGCGCTGAGACCCAGTACTTC	CASKRGGAETQYF
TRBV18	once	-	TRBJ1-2	TGTGCCAGCTCACCACAACAGGTTGGGGGGTATGGCTACACCTTC	CASSPQQVGGYGYTF
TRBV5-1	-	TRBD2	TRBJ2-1	TGCGCCAGCACCCAACTAGCGTTCTCCTACAATGAGCAGTTCTTC	CASTQLAFSYNEQFF
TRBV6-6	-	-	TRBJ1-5	TGTGCCAGCAGTTACACAACTACTCAGCCCCAGCATTTT	CASSYTTTQPQHF
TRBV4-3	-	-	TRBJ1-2	TGCGCCAGCAGCCAAGATCGTAGGCAGGGTGATGGCTACACCTTC	CASSQDRRQGDGYTF
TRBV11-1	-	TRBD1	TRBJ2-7	TGTGCCAGCAGCTTAGAACTAACCGGGACAGGGAACGAGCAGTACTTC	CASSLELTGTGNEQYF
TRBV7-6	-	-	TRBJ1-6	TGTGCCAGCAGCTTAGCTTCGGGGTACGATTCACCCCTCCACTTT	CASSLASGYDSPLHF
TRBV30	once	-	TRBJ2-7	TGTGCCTGGAAGCTCGGGACCTACGAGCAGTACTTC	CAWKLGTYEQYF
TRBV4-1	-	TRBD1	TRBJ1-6	TGCGCCAGCAGCCAAGATGCCGACAGGGGCACTAATTCACCCCTCCACTTT	CASSQDADRGTNSPLHF
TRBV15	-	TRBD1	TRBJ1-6	TGTGCCACCAGCAGAGAGGACAGGGAGGGTTCACCCCTCCACTTT	CATSREDREGSPLHF
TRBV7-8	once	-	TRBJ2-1	TGTGCCAGCAGCTTTTTGTCGGGTTCCTACAATGAGCAGTTCTTC	CASSFLSGSYNEQFF